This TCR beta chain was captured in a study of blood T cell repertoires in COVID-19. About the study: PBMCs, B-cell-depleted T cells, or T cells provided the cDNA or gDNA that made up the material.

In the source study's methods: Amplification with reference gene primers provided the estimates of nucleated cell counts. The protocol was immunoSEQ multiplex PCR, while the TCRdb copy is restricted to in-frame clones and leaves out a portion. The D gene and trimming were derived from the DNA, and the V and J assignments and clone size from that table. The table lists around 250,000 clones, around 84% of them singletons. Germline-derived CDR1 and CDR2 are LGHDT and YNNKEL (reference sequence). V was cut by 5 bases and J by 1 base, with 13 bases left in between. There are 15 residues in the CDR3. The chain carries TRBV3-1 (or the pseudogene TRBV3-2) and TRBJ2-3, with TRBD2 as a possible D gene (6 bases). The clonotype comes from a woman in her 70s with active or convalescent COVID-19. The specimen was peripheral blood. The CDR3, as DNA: TGTGCCAGCAGCTCCTTTAGCGGTGGCACAGATACGCAGTATTTT. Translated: CASSSFSGGTDTQYF.